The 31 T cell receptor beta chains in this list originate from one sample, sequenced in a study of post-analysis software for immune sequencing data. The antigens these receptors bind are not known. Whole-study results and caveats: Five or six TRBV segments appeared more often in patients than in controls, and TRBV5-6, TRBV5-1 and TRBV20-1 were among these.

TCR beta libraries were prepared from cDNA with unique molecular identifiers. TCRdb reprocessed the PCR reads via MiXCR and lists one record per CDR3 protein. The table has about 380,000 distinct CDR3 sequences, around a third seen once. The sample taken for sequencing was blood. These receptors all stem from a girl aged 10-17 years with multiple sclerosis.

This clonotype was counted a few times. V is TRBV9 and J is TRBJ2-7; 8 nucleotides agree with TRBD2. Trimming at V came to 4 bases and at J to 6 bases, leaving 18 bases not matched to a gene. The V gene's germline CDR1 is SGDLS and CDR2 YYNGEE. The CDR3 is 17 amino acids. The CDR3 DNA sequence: TGTGCCAGCAGCCCGCAAGAGGGTAGCGGGGTGCCTGGCGAGCAGTACTTC. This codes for CASSPQEGSGVPGEQYF.

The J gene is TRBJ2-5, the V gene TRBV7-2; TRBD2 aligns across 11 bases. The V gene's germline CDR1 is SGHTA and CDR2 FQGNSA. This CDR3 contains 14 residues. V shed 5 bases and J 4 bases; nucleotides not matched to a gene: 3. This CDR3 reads CASSVTSGGETQYF. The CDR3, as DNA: TGTGCCAGCAGCGTAACTAGCGGGGGAGAGACCCAGTACTTC.

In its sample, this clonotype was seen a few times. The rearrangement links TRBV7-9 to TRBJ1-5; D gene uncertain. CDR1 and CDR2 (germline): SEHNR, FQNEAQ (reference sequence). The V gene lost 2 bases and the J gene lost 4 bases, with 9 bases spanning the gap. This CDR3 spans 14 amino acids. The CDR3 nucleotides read TGTGCCAGCAGCTTATCTGAATCTAATCAGCCCCAGCATTTT. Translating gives CASSLSESNQPQHF.

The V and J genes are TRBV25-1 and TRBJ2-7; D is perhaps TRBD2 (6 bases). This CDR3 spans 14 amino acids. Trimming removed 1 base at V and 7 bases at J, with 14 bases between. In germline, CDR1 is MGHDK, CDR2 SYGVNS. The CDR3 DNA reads TGTGCCAGCAGTGAATCTTGGCAGACTAGGGAGCAGTACTTC. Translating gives CASSESWQTREQYF.

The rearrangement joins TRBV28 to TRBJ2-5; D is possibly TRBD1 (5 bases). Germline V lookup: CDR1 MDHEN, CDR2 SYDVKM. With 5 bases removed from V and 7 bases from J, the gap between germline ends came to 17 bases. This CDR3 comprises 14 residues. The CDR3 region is CASSTTARGSTQYF. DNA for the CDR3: TGTGCCAGCAGTACCACAGCTAGGGGCTCGACCCAGTACTTC.

CDR3 nucleotide sequence: TGTGCCAGCAGCTCAGTAGCAGGGACCCCCTCATATGGCTACACCTTC. Its protein product is CASSSVAGTPSYGYTF. The chain is built from TRBV7-2 and TRBJ1-2; D may be TRBD1 (5 bases). The V gene lost 4 bases and the J gene lost 5 bases, with 20 bases spanning the gap. From germline, CDR1 is SGHTA and CDR2 FQGNSA. The CDR3 length is 16 residues.

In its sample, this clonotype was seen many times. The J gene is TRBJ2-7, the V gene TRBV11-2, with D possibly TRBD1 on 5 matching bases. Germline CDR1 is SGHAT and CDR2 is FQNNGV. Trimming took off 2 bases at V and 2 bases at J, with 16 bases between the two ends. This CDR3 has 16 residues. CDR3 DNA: TGTGCCAGCAGCTTAATACGTTATCAGGGTCCCTACGAGCAGTACTTC. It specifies CASSLIRYQGPYEQYF.

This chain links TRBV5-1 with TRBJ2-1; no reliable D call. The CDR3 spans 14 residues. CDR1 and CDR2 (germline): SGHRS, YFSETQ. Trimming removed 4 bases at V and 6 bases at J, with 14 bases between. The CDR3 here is CASSRADPFNEQFF. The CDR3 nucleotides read TGCGCCAGCAGCAGGGCAGACCCCTTCAATGAGCAGTTCTTC.

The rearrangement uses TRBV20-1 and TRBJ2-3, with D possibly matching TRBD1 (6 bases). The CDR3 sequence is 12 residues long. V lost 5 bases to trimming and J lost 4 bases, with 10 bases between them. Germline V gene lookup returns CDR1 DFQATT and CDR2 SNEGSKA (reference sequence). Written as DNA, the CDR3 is TGCAGTGCTTCCACAGGGTCAGATACGCAGTATTTT. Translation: CSASTGSDTQYF.

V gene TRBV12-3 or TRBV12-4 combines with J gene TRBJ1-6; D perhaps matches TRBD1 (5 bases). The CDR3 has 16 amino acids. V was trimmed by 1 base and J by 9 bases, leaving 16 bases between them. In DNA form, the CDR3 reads TGTGCCAGCAGTTTAGGGCAGGGCGGCCTCGGTTCACCCCTCCACTTT. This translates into CASSLGQGGLGSPLHF.

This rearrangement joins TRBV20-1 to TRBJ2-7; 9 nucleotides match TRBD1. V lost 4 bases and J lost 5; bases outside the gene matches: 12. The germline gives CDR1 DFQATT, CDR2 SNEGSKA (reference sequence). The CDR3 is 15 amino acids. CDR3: CSATQGGQGMHEQYF. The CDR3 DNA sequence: TGCAGTGCTACCCAGGGGGGACAGGGTATGCACGAGCAGTACTTC.

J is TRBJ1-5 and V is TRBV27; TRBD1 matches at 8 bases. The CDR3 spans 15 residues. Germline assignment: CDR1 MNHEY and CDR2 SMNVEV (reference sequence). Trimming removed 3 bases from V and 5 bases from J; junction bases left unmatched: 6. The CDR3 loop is CASSFSGTGYQPQHF. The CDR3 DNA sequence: TGTGCCAGCAGTTTCTCCGGGACAGGTTATCAGCCCCAGCATTTT.

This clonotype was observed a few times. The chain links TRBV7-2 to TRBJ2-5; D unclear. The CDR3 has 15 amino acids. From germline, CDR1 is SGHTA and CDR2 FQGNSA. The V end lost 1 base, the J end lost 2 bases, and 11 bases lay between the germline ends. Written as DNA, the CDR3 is TGTGCCAGCAGCTTAGAGTCCGCGCGTCAAGAGACCCAGTACTTC. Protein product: CASSLESARQETQYF.

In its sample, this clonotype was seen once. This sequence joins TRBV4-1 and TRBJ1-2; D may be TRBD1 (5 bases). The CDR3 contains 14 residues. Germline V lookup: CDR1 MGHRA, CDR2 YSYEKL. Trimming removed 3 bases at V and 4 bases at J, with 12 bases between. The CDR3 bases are TGCGCCAGCAGCCACGAACCAGGGCGCTATGGCTACACCTTC. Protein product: CASSHEPGRYGYTF.

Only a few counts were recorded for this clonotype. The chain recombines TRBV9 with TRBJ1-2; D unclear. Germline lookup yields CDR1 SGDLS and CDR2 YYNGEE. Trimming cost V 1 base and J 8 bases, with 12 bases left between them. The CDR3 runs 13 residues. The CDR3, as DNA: TGTGCCAGCAGCGTAAGCCTATCGGGGGGCTACACCTTC. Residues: CASSVSLSGGYTF. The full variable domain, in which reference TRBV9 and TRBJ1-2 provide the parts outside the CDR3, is DSGVTQTPKHLITATGQRVTLRCSPRSGDLSVYWYQQSLDQGLQFLIQYYNGEERAKGNILERFSAQQFPDLHSELNLSSLELGDSALYFCASSVSLSGGYTFGSGTRLTVV.

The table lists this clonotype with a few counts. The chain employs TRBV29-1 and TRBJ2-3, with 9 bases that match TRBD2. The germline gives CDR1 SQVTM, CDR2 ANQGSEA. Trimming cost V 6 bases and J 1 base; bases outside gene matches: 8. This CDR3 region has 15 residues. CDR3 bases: TGCAGCGTGAGGGCTAGCGGGGCTGGCACAGATACGCAGTATTTT. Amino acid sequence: CSVRASGAGTDTQYF.

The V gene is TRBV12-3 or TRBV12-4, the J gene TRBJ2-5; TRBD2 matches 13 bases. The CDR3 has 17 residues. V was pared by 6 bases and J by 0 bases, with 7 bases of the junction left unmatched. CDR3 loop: CASRGTSGAVYQETQYF. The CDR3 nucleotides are TGTGCCAGCAGGGGGACTAGCGGGGCCGTGTACCAAGAGACCCAGTACTTC.

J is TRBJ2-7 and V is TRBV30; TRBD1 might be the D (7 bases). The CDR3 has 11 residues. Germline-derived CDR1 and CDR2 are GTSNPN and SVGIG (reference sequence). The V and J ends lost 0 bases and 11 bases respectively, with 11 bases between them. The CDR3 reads CAWSVRGTEYF. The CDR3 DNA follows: TGTGCCTGGAGTGTACGCGGGACAGAGTACTTC.

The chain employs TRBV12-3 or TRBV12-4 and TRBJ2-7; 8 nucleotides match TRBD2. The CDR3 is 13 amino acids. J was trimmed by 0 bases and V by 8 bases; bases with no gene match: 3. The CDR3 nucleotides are TGTGCCAGCCGGCGGGGGGACTCCTACGAGCAGTACTTC. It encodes CASRRGDSYEQYF.

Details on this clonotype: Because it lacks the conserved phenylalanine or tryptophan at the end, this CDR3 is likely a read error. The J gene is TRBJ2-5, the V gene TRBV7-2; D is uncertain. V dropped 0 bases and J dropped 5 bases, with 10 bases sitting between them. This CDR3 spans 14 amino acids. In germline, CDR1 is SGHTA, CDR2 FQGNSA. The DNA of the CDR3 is TGTGCCAGCAGCTTAGCTTCCTATTTGGAGACCCAGTACTGC. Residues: CASSLASYLETQYC.

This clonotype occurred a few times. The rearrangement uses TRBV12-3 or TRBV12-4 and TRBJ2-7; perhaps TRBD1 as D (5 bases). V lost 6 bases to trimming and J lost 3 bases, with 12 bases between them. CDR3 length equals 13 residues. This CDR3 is CASRRGRVYEQYF. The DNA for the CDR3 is TGTGCCAGCAGGCGCGGCAGGGTCTACGAGCAGTACTTC.

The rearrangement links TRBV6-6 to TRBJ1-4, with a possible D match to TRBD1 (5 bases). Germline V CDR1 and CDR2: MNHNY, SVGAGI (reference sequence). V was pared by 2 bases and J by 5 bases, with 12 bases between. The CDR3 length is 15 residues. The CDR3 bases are TGTGCCAGCAGTTACCGGGGCGCGTCGAATGAAAAACTGTTTTTT. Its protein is CASSYRGASNEKLFF.

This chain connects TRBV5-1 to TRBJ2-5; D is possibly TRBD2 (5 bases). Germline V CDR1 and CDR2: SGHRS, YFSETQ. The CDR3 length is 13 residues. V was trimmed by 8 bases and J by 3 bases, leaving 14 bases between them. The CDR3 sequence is CARRLGDEETQYF. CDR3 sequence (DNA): TGCGCCAGGAGACTCGGGGATGAAGAGACCCAGTACTTC.

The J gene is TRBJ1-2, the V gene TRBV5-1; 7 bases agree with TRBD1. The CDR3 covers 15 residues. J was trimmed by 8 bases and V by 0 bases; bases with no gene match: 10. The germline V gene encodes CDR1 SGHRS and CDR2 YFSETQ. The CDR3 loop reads CASSLGDSRAEGYTF. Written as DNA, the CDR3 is TGCGCCAGCAGCTTGGGGGACAGCCGGGCGGAAGGCTACACCTTC.

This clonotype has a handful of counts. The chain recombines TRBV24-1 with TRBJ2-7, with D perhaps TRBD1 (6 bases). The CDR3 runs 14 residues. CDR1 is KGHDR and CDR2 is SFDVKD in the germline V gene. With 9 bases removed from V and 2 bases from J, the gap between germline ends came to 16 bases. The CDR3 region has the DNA TGTGCCACCGGGACGGACAGACCACCCTACGAGCAGTACTTC. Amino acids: CATGTDRPPYEQYF.

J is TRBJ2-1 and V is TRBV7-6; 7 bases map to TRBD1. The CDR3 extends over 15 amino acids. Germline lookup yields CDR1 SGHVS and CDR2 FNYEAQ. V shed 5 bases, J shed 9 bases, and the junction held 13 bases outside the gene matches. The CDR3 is CASSPTRQGGVEQFF. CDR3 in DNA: TGTGCCAGCAGCCCGACCCGACAGGGTGGTGTTGAGCAGTTCTTC.

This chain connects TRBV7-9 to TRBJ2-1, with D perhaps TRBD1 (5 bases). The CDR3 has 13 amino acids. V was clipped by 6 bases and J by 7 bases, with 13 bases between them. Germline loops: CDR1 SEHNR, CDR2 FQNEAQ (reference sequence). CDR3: CASSLDQGNEQFF. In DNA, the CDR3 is TGTGCCAGCAGTCTAGACCAGGGAAATGAGCAGTTCTTC. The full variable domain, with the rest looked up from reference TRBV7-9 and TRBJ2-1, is DTGVSQNPRHKITKRGQNVTFRCDPISEHNRLYWYRQTLGQGPEFLTYFQNEAQLEKSRLLSDRFSAERPKGSFSTLEIQRTEQGDSAMYLCASSLDQGNEQFFGPGTRLTVL.

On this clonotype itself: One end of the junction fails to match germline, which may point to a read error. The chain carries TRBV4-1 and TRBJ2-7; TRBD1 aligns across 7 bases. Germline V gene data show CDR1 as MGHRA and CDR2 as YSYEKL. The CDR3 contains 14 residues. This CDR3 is CASSQEGQAYVQYF. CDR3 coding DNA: TGCGCCAGCAGCCAGGAAGGACAGGCCTACGTGCAGTACTTC.

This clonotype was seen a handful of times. CDR3 sequence reads: CASSQAWGGNEQFF. CDR3 sequence (DNA): TGTGCCAGCAGCCAAGCGTGGGGCGGGAATGAGCAGTTCTTC. The chain has TRBV3-1 and TRBJ2-1; D assignment may be TRBD1 or TRBD2 (5 bases each). Germline loops: CDR1 LGHDT, CDR2 YNNKEL (reference sequence). Trimming shortened V by 1 base and J by 7 bases, and 11 bases separated the two germline ends. This CDR3 spans 14 amino acids.

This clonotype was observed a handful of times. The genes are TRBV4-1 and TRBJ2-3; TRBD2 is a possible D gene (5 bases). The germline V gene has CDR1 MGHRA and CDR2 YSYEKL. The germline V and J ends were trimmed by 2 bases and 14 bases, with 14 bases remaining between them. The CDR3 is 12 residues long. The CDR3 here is CASSQTPGSRYF. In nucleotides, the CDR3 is TGCGCCAGCAGCCAAACCCCGGGATCTCGGTATTTT.

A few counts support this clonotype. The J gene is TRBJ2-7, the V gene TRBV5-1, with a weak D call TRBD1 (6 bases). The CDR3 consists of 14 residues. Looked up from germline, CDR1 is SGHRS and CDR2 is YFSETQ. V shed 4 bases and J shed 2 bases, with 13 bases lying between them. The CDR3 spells CASSMGTSPYEQYF. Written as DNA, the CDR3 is TGCGCCAGCAGCATGGGGACAAGTCCCTACGAGCAGTACTTC.